The 17 T cell receptor beta chains given below trace back to one sample, sequenced in a study of blood T cells in healthy people across ages. A sample-barcoded 5' primer and a J-beta primer mix were used in a second PCR of about 7 to 12 cycles. TCRdb recomputed calls from the 5' RACE reads with MiXCR, one row per CDR3 protein. In the table there are about 580,000 distinct CDR3 sequences, roughly 48% of which are singletons. Sequenced material: blood. These receptors were obtained from an elderly man in good health.

CDR3: CASSQDLSNSGDYNEQFF. For the CDR3, the DNA is TGCGCCAGCAGCCAAGATCTTTCGAATAGCGGGGACTACAATGAGCAGTTCTTC. The chain recombines TRBV4-3 with TRBJ2-1; TRBD2 matches at 8 bases. The CDR3 length is 18 residues. The germline CDR1 and CDR2 sequences are LGHNA and YSLEER. The trim removed 0 bases at V and 3 bases at J, leaving 10 bases unmatched.

This clonotype has just a few counts. The chain employs TRBV9 and TRBJ2-3, with D perhaps being TRBD1 or TRBD2 (5 bases each). The CDR3 length is 14 residues. V was clipped by 4 bases and J by 6 bases, with 15 bases between them. In germline, CDR1 is SGDLS, CDR2 YYNGEE. The CDR3 spells CASSSEGLRDTQYF. Here the CDR3 DNA reads TGTGCCAGCAGCTCAGAGGGGCTCCGGGATACGCAGTATTTT.

The chain has TRBV4-1 and TRBJ1-5; D is undetermined. Germline lookup yields CDR1 MGHRA and CDR2 YSYEKL. Trimming took 1 base from V and 4 from J, leaving 14 bases between them. The CDR3 is 16 residues long. The CDR3 DNA reads as TGCGCCAGCAGCCAAGGTGGCTCTAGGCGGAATCAGCCCCAGCATTTT. Protein product: CASSQGGSRRNQPQHF.

J is TRBJ1-2 and V is TRBV28; 7 bases are a match to TRBD1. Germline V gene lookup returns CDR1 MDHEN and CDR2 SYDVKM. This CDR3 has 13 residues. The V and J ends lost 8 bases and 5 bases, in that order; junction bases with no gene match: 8. The CDR3 loop reads CASSPGGQYGYTF. The CDR3 bases are TGTGCCAGCTCTCCAGGGGGGCAATATGGCTACACCTTC.

This clonotype was seen a few times. This chain connects TRBV7-2 to TRBJ2-1, with TRBD1 matching over 8 bases. V lost 5 bases to trimming and J lost 5 bases; unmatched junction nucleotides: 5. CDR1 and CDR2 from the germline V gene are SGHTA and FQGNSA. The CDR3 is 14 amino acids. CDR3 residues: CASSTRTGHNEQFF. CDR3 nucleotide sequence: TGTGCCAGCAGCACTAGGACAGGGCACAATGAGCAGTTCTTC.

This sequence joins TRBV7-3 and TRBJ2-1; D is possibly TRBD2 (5 bases). The ends were cut back, 8 bases at V and 8 bases at J, with 16 bases in the middle. This CDR3 region has 13 residues. Germline loops: CDR1 SGHTA, CDR2 FQGTGA. The CDR3 nucleotides read TGTGCCAGCGGCCTGCTCGGGATCGATGAGCAGTTCTTC. Translated, it gives CASGLLGIDEQFF.

The V gene is TRBV7-2, the J gene TRBJ2-1; 7 nucleotides line up with TRBD1. CDR1 is SGHTA and CDR2 is FQGNSA in the germline V gene. The CDR3 loop spans 15 amino acids. V gave up 1 base and J gave up 4 bases; unmatched junction bases: 4. The CDR3 coding sequence is TGTGCCAGCAGCTTAGGACAGGGTCGTTACAATGAGCAGTTCTTC. Protein sequence: CASSLGQGRYNEQFF.

The chain uses TRBV28 and TRBJ1-5; D possibly corresponds to TRBD1 (5 bases). Trimming took off 7 bases at V and 2 bases at J, with 6 bases between the two ends. CDR3 size: 12 residues. CDR1 and CDR2 (germline): MDHEN, SYDVKM. CDR3 protein: CASKTGNQPQHF. The CDR3 nucleotides read TGTGCCAGCAAGACAGGCAATCAGCCCCAGCATTTT.

This sequence joins TRBV20-1 and TRBJ2-6; 12 bases fit TRBD1. The germline CDR1 and CDR2 sequences are DFQATT and SNEGSKA (reference sequence). The CDR3 totals 16 residues. With V trimmed by 6 bases and J by 4 bases, 7 bases remained unmatched. CDR3 sequence: CSASGTGGIGANVLTF. CDR3 coding DNA: TGCAGTGCCTCAGGGACAGGGGGCATCGGGGCCAACGTCCTGACTTTC.

This clonotype showed up many times. V usage is TRBV6-6 and J usage is TRBJ2-7; TRBD2 is a possible D gene (6 bases). The germline V gene encodes CDR1 MNHNY and CDR2 SVGAGI (reference sequence). Trimming cost V 0 bases and J 0 bases, with 12 bases left between them. The CDR3 sequence is 16 residues long. The CDR3 DNA reads as TGTGCCAGCAGTTACTCGCGGGTCGGGAGCTCCTACGAGCAGTACTTC. As protein: CASSYSRVGSSYEQYF.

The chain carries TRBV10-3 and TRBJ2-3; 9 positions match TRBD2. The length of the CDR3 is 15 residues. Germline-derived CDR1 and CDR2 are ENHRY and SYGVKD. J was trimmed by 4 bases and V by 7 bases; bases with no gene match: 9. CDR3 protein: CAITPGVAGADTQYF. CDR3 DNA: TGTGCCATCACCCCTGGGGTAGCGGGAGCAGATACGCAGTATTTT.

This clonotype has just a few counts. The chain combines TRBV20-1 with TRBJ2-5; D gene unclear. The DNA matches TRBJ2-7 better at its end, which makes the J call doubtful. The CDR3 covers 13 residues. The germline V gene encodes CDR1 DFQATT and CDR2 SNEGSKA (reference sequence). CDR3 loop: CSAPGVGLNEQYF. In nucleotides, the CDR3 is TGCAGTGCCCCTGGAGTAGGGCTTAACGAGCAGTACTTC.

This clonotype has more than one count but fewer than ten. The chain is built from TRBV7-3 and TRBJ2-1; TRBD1 matches at 9 bases. CDR3 length: 14 residues. Germline V gene data show CDR1 as SGHTA and CDR2 as FQGTGA. V shed 4 bases, J shed 10 bases, and the junction held 8 bases outside the gene matches. Here the CDR3 reads CASSYGQGSWEQFF. The DNA of the CDR3 is TGTGCCAGCAGCTACGGACAGGGGTCATGGGAGCAGTTCTTC.

This chain uses TRBV4-3 with TRBJ2-1, with 7 bases that match TRBD2. Trimming at V came to 4 bases and at J to 9 bases, leaving 15 bases not matched to a gene. The V gene's germline CDR1 is LGHNA and CDR2 YSLEER. CDR3 length: 16 amino acids. The DNA of the CDR3 is TGCGCCAGCAGCCGCTATCTGGGGCAGGGAGGGACTGAGCAGTTCTTC. Translated, it gives CASSRYLGQGGTEQFF.

The chain links TRBV10-3 to TRBJ2-3; 8 bases are a match to TRBD2. There are 15 residues in the CDR3. Trimming cost V 3 bases and J 1 base; bases outside gene matches: 3. From germline, CDR1 is ENHRY and CDR2 SYGVKD. This CDR3 is CAISDGRGGTDTQYF. The CDR3 DNA reads TGTGCCATCAGTGATGGGCGGGGGGGCACAGATACGCAGTATTTT.

This clonotype was detected ten times or more. This CDR3 reads CASRGETQYF. CDR3 DNA sequence: TGTGCCAGCAGGGGGGAGACCCAGTACTTC. The chain couples TRBV6-5 to TRBJ2-5; D remains unclear. The germline V gene encodes CDR1 MNHEY and CDR2 SVGAGI. CDR3 length: 10 amino acids. Trimming cost V 6 bases and J 5 bases, with 4 bases left between them.

The genes are TRBV6-2 or TRBV6-3 and TRBJ2-5; D is perhaps TRBD1 (5 bases). There are 14 residues in the CDR3. Germline V gives CDR1 MNHEY, CDR2 SVGEGT. The V and J ends lost 6 bases and 2 bases respectively, with 13 bases between them. Here the CDR3 reads CASSPSRAQETQYF. The DNA of the CDR3 is TGTGCCAGCAGCCCCAGCAGGGCGCAAGAGACCCAGTACTTC.